A selection of T cell receptor beta chains follows, all from one sample in a study of blood T cell repertoires in COVID-19. The data were produced by immunoSEQ multiplex PCR, yet TCRdb's version contains in-frame clones alone and is incomplete. The sample lists over 300,000 clones, about 90% seen once, with about 7% in the top ten. Sequencing input: peripheral blood. The source is a man between 18 and 29 years old with active or convalescent COVID-19. CDR3s include the opening cysteine and the closing phenylalanine or tryptophan. D genes are given only for firm matches. Clone size is not always given. Where it is, it says once, few, many or a class for expanded clones.

size	length	V	J	D	CDR3	DNA
-	16	TRBV5-5	TRBJ2-4	-	CASSVTEWYAKNIQYF	TGTGCCAGCAGCGTGACAGAATGGTACGCCAAAAACATTCAGTACTTC
-	17	TRBV7-2	TRBJ2-3	TRBD2	CASSLEGSQTSTFTQYF	TGTGCCAGCAGCCTAGAAGGAAGTCAGACTAGCACATTTACGCAGTATTTT
few	13	TRBV9	TRBJ2-1	-	CASSVDSYNEQFF	TGTGCCAGCAGCGTAGATAGCTACAATGAGCAGTTCTTC
once	13	TRBV28	TRBJ1-4	-	CASSLVGDEKLFF	TGTGCCAGCAGCCTCGTCGGAGATGAAAAACTGTTTTTT
-	14	TRBV14	TRBJ2-5	-	CASSPNRVGKTQYF	TGTGCCAGCAGCCCTAACCGGGTCGGAAAGACCCAGTACTTC
-	17	TRBV7-2	TRBJ1-1	-	CASSDPWAGNLNTEAFF	TGTGCCAGCAGCGACCCATGGGCAGGGAACTTAAACACTGAAGCTTTCTTT
-	15	TRBV6-6	TRBJ1-1	TRBD1	CASRLTDRANTEAFF	TGTGCCAGCAGACTGACTGACAGGGCGAACACTGAAGCTTTCTTT
-	15	TRBV7-2	TRBJ1-5	-	CASSLDGVSNQPQHF	TGTGCCAGCAGCTTAGACGGGGTTAGCAATCAGCCCCAGCATTTT
-	16	TRBV28	TRBJ1-5	-	CASRGLGAEINQPQHF	TGTGCCAGCAGGGGGCTGGGGGCAGAGATTAATCAGCCCCAGCATTTT
-	14	TRBV24-1	TRBJ2-2	-	CATSDYRDTGELFF	TGTGCCACCAGTGATTATAGAGACACCGGGGAGCTGTTTTTT
-	15	TRBV4-3	TRBJ1-6	TRBD1	CASSHYRGENSPLHF	TGCGCCAGCAGCCACTACAGGGGTGAAAATTCACCCCTCCACTTT
-	15	TRBV27	TRBJ1-6	-	CASSLLDRGNSPLHF	TGTGCCAGCAGTTTATTGGACCGGGGGAATTCACCCCTCCACTTT
-	15	TRBV3-1/TRBV3-2	TRBJ2-7	TRBD2	CASSQLLPRGGEQYF	TGTGCCAGCAGCCAACTACTTCCTCGGGGGGGCGAGCAGTACTTC
-	14	TRBV7-8	TRBJ2-2	-	CASSLAVVSGELFF	TGTGCCAGCAGCTTAGCGGTAGTTTCCGGGGAGCTGTTTTTT
-	13	TRBV5-1	TRBJ1-1	-	CASSLDLSFEAFF	TGCGCCAGCAGCTTGGATTTAAGCTTCGAAGCTTTCTTT
-	14	TRBV10-3	TRBJ2-1	-	CAIQDRDSYNEQFF	TGTGCCATCCAAGACAGAGATTCCTACAATGAGCAGTTCTTC
-	14	TRBV4-3	TRBJ1-1	-	CASSQEHRGTEAFF	TGCGCCAGCAGCCAAGAGCATAGGGGTACTGAAGCTTTCTTT
-	17	TRBV5-1	TRBJ1-1	TRBD1	CASSFGRRGQVNTEAFF	TGCGCCAGCAGCTTTGGAAGGAGGGGGCAGGTGAACACTGAAGCTTTCTTT
-	17	TRBV4-3	TRBJ2-1	TRBD2	CASSHGRASGGANEQFF	TGCGCCAGCAGCCATGGTCGGGCTAGCGGGGGGGCCAATGAGCAGTTCTTC
-	14	TRBV6-5	TRBJ1-2	TRBD1	CASSYSDRGYGYTF	TGTGCCAGCAGTTACTCTGACAGGGGCTATGGCTACACCTTC